The 9 T cell receptor beta chains below come from one sample, sequenced in a study of cytomegalovirus exposure and HLA in healthy donors. PCR primers comprised 60 Vbeta and 13 Jbeta primers. The repertoire was sequenced with immunoSEQ multiplex PCR; TCRdb's copy has only in-frame clones and lacks some. This repertoire shows about 250,000 clones, 80% found once; its top ten account for 0.3%. The sample taken for sequencing was PBMCs. The receptors were sampled from a girl aged 2 to 9 in good health and CMV-seronegative.

The chain has TRBV5-1 and TRBJ2-7; D not resolved. The CDR3 is 13 amino acids. V lost 4 bases and J 6 bases, leaving 14 bases between the germline ends. Germline V gene sequence: CDR1 SGHRS, CDR2 YFSETQ. The CDR3 DNA is TGCGCCAGCAGCGAACAAAGTCCGGGCGAGCAGTACTTC. It translates to CASSEQSPGEQYF.

This chain links TRBV19 with TRBJ2-1; tentative D call: TRBD1 (5 bases). The length of the CDR3 is 15 residues. Trimming left V 1 base short and J 3 bases short, with 10 bases between. From germline, CDR1 is LNHDA and CDR2 SQIVND (reference sequence). The CDR3 region is CASSIVRGSYNEQFF. CDR3 coding DNA: TGTGCCAGTAGTATAGTTAGGGGCAGCTACAATGAGCAGTTCTTC.

The chain uses TRBV7-6 and TRBJ2-7; D possibly corresponds to TRBD2 (5 bases). The CDR3 length is 13 residues. Between the trimmed V and J ends, which lost 5 bases and 5 bases, there was a span of 13 bases. Germline loops: CDR1 SGHVS, CDR2 FNYEAQ. The DNA for the CDR3 is TGTGCCAGCAGCGATCTCAGGCGGGACGAGCAGTACTTC. Translating it yields CASSDLRRDEQYF.

The chain uses TRBV6-5 and TRBJ1-1, with D possibly TRBD1 on 5 matching bases. This CDR3 region has 12 residues. V lost 6 bases and J lost 5, with 10 bases in between. Germline V gene sequence: CDR1 MNHEY, CDR2 SVGAGI. DNA for the CDR3: TGTGCCAGCAGGGCAGGGTTGACTGAAGCTTTCTTT. This codes for CASRAGLTEAFF.

The V call is TRBV2, the J call TRBJ2-7; D perhaps matches TRBD2 (5 bases). The V and J ends lost 6 bases and 5 bases respectively, with 20 bases between them. The CDR3 consists of 15 residues. Germline V gene data show CDR1 as SNHLY and CDR2 as FYNNEI. DNA for the CDR3: TGTGCCAGCAGGGAGGTGGGAGAACGCTGGGACGAGCAGTACTTC. Protein: CASREVGERWDEQYF.

CDR3 region: CASSWAGLSQPQHF. The CDR3 region has the DNA TGTGCCAGTAGTTGGGCAGGGCTGAGTCAGCCCCAGCATTTT. The chain recombines TRBV19 with TRBJ1-5, with D possibly TRBD1 on 5 matching bases. The CDR3 sequence is 14 residues long. The germline CDR1 and CDR2 sequences are LNHDA and SQIVND (reference sequence). With 5 bases removed from V and 6 bases from J, the gap between germline ends came to 14 bases.

The rearrangement joins TRBV5-4 to TRBJ2-4, with TRBD1 matching 7 bases. This CDR3 region has 13 residues. V was pared by 4 bases and J by 5 bases, with 3 bases of the junction left unmatched. Germline assignment: CDR1 SGHNT and CDR2 YYREEE (reference sequence). The CDR3 DNA follows: TGTGCCAGCAGCCGACAGGGAGAAAACATTCAGTACTTC. Its translation is CASSRQGENIQYF. The full variable domain, completed using reference TRBV5-4 and TRBJ2-4, is ETGVTQSPTHLIKTRGQQVTLRCSSQSGHNTVSWYQQALGQGPQFIFQYYREEENGRGNFPPRFSGLQFPNYSSELNVNALELDDSALYLCASSRQGENIQYFGAGTRLSVL.

The chain joins TRBV7-3 to TRBJ2-3, with 12 bases identical to TRBD2. The CDR3 is 17 amino acids. The germline V gene has CDR1 SGHTA and CDR2 FQGTGA. The trim removed 1 base at V and 4 bases at J, leaving 6 bases unmatched. The chain's CDR3 is CASSLISSGGDSDTQYF. Written as DNA, the CDR3 is TGTGCCAGCAGCTTAATATCTAGCGGGGGGGACTCAGATACGCAGTATTTT.

This clone appeared a few times. The chain has TRBV4-2 and TRBJ1-5; D perhaps matches TRBD1 (6 bases). This CDR3 region has 17 residues. Germline loops: CDR1 LGHNA, CDR2 YNFKEQ. V was pared by 3 bases and J by 2 bases, with 17 bases between. The CDR3 sequence: CASSQGARAQGNQPQHF. The CDR3 DNA reads TGTGCCAGCAGCCAGGGGGCTAGGGCGCAGGGCAATCAGCCCCAGCATTTT.